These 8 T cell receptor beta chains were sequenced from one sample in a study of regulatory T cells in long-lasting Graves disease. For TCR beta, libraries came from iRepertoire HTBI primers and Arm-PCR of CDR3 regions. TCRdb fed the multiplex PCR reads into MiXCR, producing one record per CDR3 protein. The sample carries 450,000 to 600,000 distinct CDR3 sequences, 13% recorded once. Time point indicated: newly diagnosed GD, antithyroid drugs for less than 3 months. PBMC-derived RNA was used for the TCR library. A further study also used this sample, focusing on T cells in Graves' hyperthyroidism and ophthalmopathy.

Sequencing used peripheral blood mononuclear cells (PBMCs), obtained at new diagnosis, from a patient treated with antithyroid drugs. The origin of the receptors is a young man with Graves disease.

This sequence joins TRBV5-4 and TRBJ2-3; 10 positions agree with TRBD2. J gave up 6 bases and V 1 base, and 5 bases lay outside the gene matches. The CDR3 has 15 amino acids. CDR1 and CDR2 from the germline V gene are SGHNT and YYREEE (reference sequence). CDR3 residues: CASSLLGSGRDTQYF. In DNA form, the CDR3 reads TGTGCCAGCAGCTTGTTAGGTAGCGGGAGGGATACGCAGTATTTT.

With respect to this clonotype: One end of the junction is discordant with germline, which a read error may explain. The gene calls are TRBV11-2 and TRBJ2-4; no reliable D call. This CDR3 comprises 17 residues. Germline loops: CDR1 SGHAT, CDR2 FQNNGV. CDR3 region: CASSQYREKVAKNIQYF. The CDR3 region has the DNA TGCGCCAGCAGCCAATACAGAGAGAAAGTAGCCAAAAACATTCAGTACTTC.

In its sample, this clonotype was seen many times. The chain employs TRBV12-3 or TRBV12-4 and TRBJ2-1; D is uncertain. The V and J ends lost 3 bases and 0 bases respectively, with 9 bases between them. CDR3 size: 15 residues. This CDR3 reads CASSFGDSSYNEQFF. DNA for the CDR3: TGTGCCAGCAGTTTTGGCGATAGCTCCTACAATGAGCAGTTCTTC.

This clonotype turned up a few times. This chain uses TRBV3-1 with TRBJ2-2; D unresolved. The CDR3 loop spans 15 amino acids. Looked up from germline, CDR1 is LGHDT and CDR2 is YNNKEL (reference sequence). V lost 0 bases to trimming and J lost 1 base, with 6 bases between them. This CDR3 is CASSQDPGNTGELFF. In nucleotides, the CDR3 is TGTGCCAGCAGCCAAGATCCAGGGAACACCGGGGAGCTGTTTTTT.

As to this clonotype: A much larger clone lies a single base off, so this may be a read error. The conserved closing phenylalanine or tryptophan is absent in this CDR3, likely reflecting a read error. The CDR3 is CASRKATAPLDTQYL. DNA for the CDR3: TGTGCCAGCAGGAAGGCGACAGCCCCCCTAGATACGCAGTATCTT. This rearrangement joins TRBV2 to TRBJ2-3, with a tentative D call TRBD1 (5 bases). V lost 6 bases, J lost 5 bases, and 18 bases lay in between. The CDR3 loop spans 15 amino acids. Germline CDR1 reads SNHLY; CDR2 reads FYNNEI.

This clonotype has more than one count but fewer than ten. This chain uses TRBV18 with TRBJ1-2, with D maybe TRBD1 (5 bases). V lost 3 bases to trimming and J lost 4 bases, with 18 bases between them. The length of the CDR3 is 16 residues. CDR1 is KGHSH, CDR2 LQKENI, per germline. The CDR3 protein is CASSPQKGGEAYGYTF. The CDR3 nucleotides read TGTGCCAGCTCACCGCAAAAAGGAGGGGAGGCCTATGGCTACACCTTC.

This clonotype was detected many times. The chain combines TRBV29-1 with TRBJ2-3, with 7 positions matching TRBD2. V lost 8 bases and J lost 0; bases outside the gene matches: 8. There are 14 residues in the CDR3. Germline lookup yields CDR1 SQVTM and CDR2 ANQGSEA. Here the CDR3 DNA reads TGCAGCACCGGGGAGCGGGGAAGCACAGATACGCAGTATTTT. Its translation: CSTGERGSTDTQYF.

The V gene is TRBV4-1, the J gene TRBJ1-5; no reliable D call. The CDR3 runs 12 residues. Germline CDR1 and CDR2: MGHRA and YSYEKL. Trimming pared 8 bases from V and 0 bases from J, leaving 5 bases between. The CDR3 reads CASGHSNQPQHF. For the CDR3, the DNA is TGCGCCAGCGGGCATAGCAATCAGCCCCAGCATTTT.